These T cell receptor beta chains were read from a single sample in a study of blood T cell repertoires in COVID-19. Sequencing was performed with immunoSEQ multiplex PCR; in TCRdb, only in-frame clones are kept and a portion is missing. Of 310,000 or so clones listed, roughly 89% are singletons. The sample taken for sequencing was PBMCs or T cells enriched from blood (not recorded which). Receptors originate from a woman between 18 and 29 years old who had recovered from COVID-19. Both conserved end residues are part of each CDR3. D genes are given only for firm matches. A clone size is listed for some rows: how often the clone was seen (once, few, many), or a class if it is expanded.

TRBD1,NA,TRBJ2-6,TRBV4-3,TGCGCCAGCAGCCAATACCCGGACAGGCTCTCTGGGGCCAACGTCCTGACTTTC,CASSQYPDRLSGANVLTF
TRBD2,NA,TRBJ2-7,TRBV4-2,TGTGCCAGCAGCCGACGACTAGCGGGGAGCGACGGCTCCTACGAGCAGTACTTC,CASSRRLAGSDGSYEQYF
NA,NA,TRBJ2-1,TRBV5-6,TGTGCCAGCACCCAGCTACTTATGGGGGCCGGGGATGAGCAGTTCTTC,CASTQLLMGAGDEQFF
TRBD1,NA,TRBJ2-3,TRBV24-1,TGTGCCACCAGTGATTCGGGACAGGACACAGATACGCAGTATTTT,CATSDSGQDTDTQYF
TRBD1,NA,TRBJ1-5,TRBV28,TGTGCCAGCAGCCATGGGCGACAGGGTAGCAATCAGCCCCAGCATTTT,CASSHGRQGSNQPQHF
NA,NA,TRBJ1-1,TRBV5-6,TGTGCCAGCAGCTTAGCAGGGGAATCGAACACTGAAGCTTTCTTT,CASSLAGESNTEAFF
NA,NA,TRBJ1-2,TRBV7-9,TGTGCCAGCAGCTTAGACCTAAATGACTATGGCTACACCTTC,CASSLDLNDYGYTF
TRBD2,NA,TRBJ2-1,TRBV7-9,TGTGCCAGCAGCTCCCGCGGGGGTCCCTACAATGAGCAGTTCTTC,CASSSRGGPYNEQFF
NA,NA,TRBJ2-2,TRBV10-3,TGTGCCATCAGTGAGTCAGGAGGGATTGACACCGGGGAGCTGTTTTTT,CAISESGGIDTGELFF
NA,NA,TRBJ1-1,TRBV28,TGTGCCAGTGGGGGGACTGAAGCTTTCTTT,CASGGTEAFF
NA,NA,TRBJ1-1,TRBV28,TGTGCCAGCAGTTTCTCAGGGCATAATATGAACACTGAAGCTTTCTTT,CASSFSGHNMNTEAFF
NA,NA,TRBJ1-2,TRBV28,TGTGCCAGCAGTTTACTGATAGAGCTTGATTTTAACTATGGCTACACCTTC,CASSLLIELDFNYGYTF
NA,NA,TRBJ1-1,TRBV21-1,TGTGCCAGCAGGCCGGGAGGGGTTAAGGGGTTGGCCATGAACACTGAAGCTTTCTTT,CASRPGGVKGLAMNTEAFF
NA,NA,TRBJ1-1,TRBV20-1,TGCAGTGCCAACAGCGGAACTGAAGCTTTCTTT,CSANSGTEAFF
NA,NA,TRBJ2-7,TRBV7-6,TGTGCCAGCAGCTTAGAGTTGGACACCAGAGTGCAGTACTTC,CASSLELDTRVQYF
TRBD1,NA,TRBJ2-2,TRBV5-4,TGTGCCAGCAGCTTGTCCCCGGGACAGGGCACCGGGGAGCTGTTTTTT,CASSLSPGQGTGELFF
NA,NA,TRBJ1-1,TRBV18,TGTGCCAGCTCACCAACAGGTTCTGAAGCTTTCTTT,CASSPTGSEAFF
NA,NA,TRBJ1-3,TRBV3-1/TRBV3-2,TGTGCCAGCAGCCCAGTCGGAAACACCATATATTTT,CASSPVGNTIYF
TRBD1,NA,TRBJ2-1,TRBV10-3,TGTGCCATCAGTCCGGGACAGGGGGTCTACAATGAGCAGTTCTTC,CAISPGQGVYNEQFF
TRBD1,NA,TRBJ2-3,TRBV28,TGTGCCACCCCCGGGACAGTACCAGATACGCAGTATTTT,CATPGTVPDTQYF
TRBD2,NA,TRBJ2-3,TRBV9,TGTGCCAGCAGCCCGAGGGGCCAGACTAGCGGGGGGAACACAGATACGCAGTATTTT,CASSPRGQTSGGNTDTQYF
TRBD2,NA,TRBJ2-2,TRBV19,TGTGCCAGTAGTATAGGTGGACTAGCGGGAAATCTGTTTTTT,CASSIGGLAGNLFF
NA,NA,TRBJ2-1,TRBV28,TGTGCCAGCAGTGCAGGTGGATTACATCATGAGCAGTTCTTC,CASSAGGLHHEQFF
NA,NA,TRBJ1-4,TRBV4-1,TGCGCCAGCAGCCGACTTGCGGGGGTAACTAATGAAAAACTGTTTTTT,CASSRLAGVTNEKLFF
TRBD1,NA,TRBJ2-7,TRBV28,TGTGCCAGCAGTCTGGGACAGGGATTCTCCTACGAGCAGTACTTC,CASSLGQGFSYEQYF
NA,NA,TRBJ2-1,TRBV5-5,TGTGCCAGCAGCCGGGGTCAGGGACTTTCCAATGAGCAGTTCTTC,CASSRGQGLSNEQFF
NA,NA,TRBJ1-2,TRBV5-1,TGCGCCAGCAAATTTTCGACAGGAGATAACTATGGCTACACCTTC,CASKFSTGDNYGYTF
TRBD1,NA,TRBJ1-6,TRBV7-9,TGTGCCAGCAGCTTAGAGAACAGGGGTTCACCCCTCCACTTT,CASSLENRGSPLHF
NA,few,TRBJ2-1,TRBV10-3,TGTGCCATCAGCCCGTGGGGGACAACCTCCTACAATGAGCAGTTCTTC,CAISPWGTTSYNEQFF
NA,once,TRBJ2-7,TRBV21-1,TGTGCCAGCAGCAAAATACGAGTTGGGCCACAAACCTACGAGCAGTACTTC,CASSKIRVGPQTYEQYF
TRBD2,NA,TRBJ2-7,TRBV25-1,TGTGCCAGCAGTGACGAACTAGCGGGGGGCTACGAGCAGTACTTC,CASSDELAGGYEQYF
TRBD1,NA,TRBJ2-7,TRBV18,TGTGCCAGCTCACCACCCCGGGACAGCTCCTACGAGCAGTACTTC,CASSPPRDSSYEQYF
NA,NA,TRBJ1-1,TRBV24-1,TGTGCCACCAGTGAAGGGGTGGGGAACACTGAAGCTTTCTTT,CATSEGVGNTEAFF
NA,NA,TRBJ1-1,TRBV18,TGTGCCAGCTCACCAACCAGGTTTGAAGCTTTCTTT,CASSPTRFEAFF
NA,once,TRBJ1-1,TRBV5-4,TGTGCCAGCAGCCTGGGGAGGGGAAACACTGAAGCTTTCTTT,CASSLGRGNTEAFF
NA,NA,TRBJ2-1,TRBV4-2,TGTGCCAGCAGCCAAGTGAGTAGCGCCTACAATGAGCAGTTCTTC,CASSQVSSAYNEQFF
TRBD1,NA,TRBJ2-2,TRBV24-1,TGTGCCACCAGTGACATTTCACGCGGGACAGGGACCACCGGGGAGCTGTTTTTT,CATSDISRGTGTTGELFF